This T cell receptor beta chain was identified during a study of blood T cell repertoires in COVID-19. Profiled with immunoSEQ multiplex PCR; TCRdb holds only in-frame clones, not every one. The sample contains more than 80,000 clones, 86% of which appear only once. The CDR3 is 15 amino acids. The V end lost 6 bases, the J end lost 3 bases, and 17 bases lay between the germline ends. Germline values: CDR1 MNHEY, CDR2 SVGAGI. This chain links TRBV6-5 with TRBJ1-2, with a weak D call TRBD1 (5 bases). This clonotype was obtained from a man older than 75 with acute or convalescent COVID-19. Sequenced material: peripheral blood. CDR3 loop: CASSRGRRADYGYTF. The CDR3 DNA reads TGTGCCAGCAGCCGGGGGAGGAGGGCCGACTATGGCTACACCTTC.